The 23 T cell receptor beta chains reported below all come from one sample, sequenced in a study of cytomegalovirus exposure and HLA in healthy donors. The PCR used 60 Vbeta and 13 Jbeta primers. Clones were sequenced by immunoSEQ multiplex PCR, and TCRdb holds only the in-frame ones, with some missing. The repertoire holds 150,000 or so clones, with approximately 80% as singletons. The source material was PBMCs. The receptors stem from a young man in good health and CMV-seropositive.

This chain connects TRBV19 to TRBJ2-2; 10 bases are shared with TRBD2. Germline assignment: CDR1 LNHDA and CDR2 SQIVND (reference sequence). J gave up 5 bases and V 0 bases, and 9 bases lay outside the gene matches. The CDR3 sequence is 18 residues long. DNA of the CDR3: TGTGCCAGTAGTATAGATCCCCCAGCGGGAGGGCGTACCGGGGAGCTGTTTTTT. Amino acid sequence: CASSIDPPAGGRTGELFF. Based on the CDR3 plus reference TRBV19 and TRBJ2-2, the full variable domain is DGGITQSPKYLFRKEGQNVTLSCEQNLNHDAMYWYRQDPGQGLRLIYYSQIVNDFQKGDIAEGYSVSREKKESFPLTVTSAQKNPTAFYLCASSIDPPAGGRTGELFFGEGSRLTVL.

The gene calls are TRBV28 and TRBJ2-1; perhaps TRBD2 as D (7 bases). Germline V gives CDR1 MDHEN, CDR2 SYDVKM. This CDR3 spans 18 amino acids. V gave up 7 bases and J gave up 6 bases, with 28 bases separating them. The CDR3 coding sequence is TGTGCCAGCACCAGGCACCCCGGGGGCGGGAGCCGTGGCAATGAGCAGTTCTTC. This gives the protein CASTRHPGGGSRGNEQFF.

J is TRBJ2-1 and V is TRBV9; 8 bases map to TRBD2. V lost 7 bases to trimming and J lost 9 bases; unmatched junction nucleotides: 12. Germline V gene sequence: CDR1 SGDLS, CDR2 YYNGEE. This CDR3 comprises 14 residues. CDR3 loop: CASQDGRAIGEQFF. The DNA for the CDR3 is TGTGCCAGCCAGGACGGGAGGGCTATAGGTGAGCAGTTCTTC.

The genes are TRBV19 and TRBJ1-5; D unclear. This CDR3 is built from 14 residues. V shed 7 bases and J shed 4 bases, with 14 bases lying between them. Per germline, CDR1 LNHDA and CDR2 SQIVND (reference sequence). The CDR3 coding sequence is TGTGCCAGTACCCCCGCAGAGGATAATCAGCCCCAGCATTTT. Its translation is CASTPAEDNQPQHF.

The V and J genes are TRBV19 and TRBJ2-5; D may be TRBD2 (5 bases). Per the germline V gene, CDR1 is LNHDA and CDR2 is SQIVND (reference sequence). V was trimmed by 5 bases and J by 7 bases, leaving 11 bases between them. This CDR3 is built from 12 residues. CDR3 amino acids: CASSSPRGTQYF. CDR3 sequence (DNA): TGTGCCAGTAGTTCACCTCGGGGGACCCAGTACTTC.

The chain carries TRBV7-3 and TRBJ1-2; D gene ambiguous. This CDR3 contains 15 residues. V lost 3 bases and J 0 bases, leaving 11 bases between the germline ends. Germline CDR1 is SGHTA and CDR2 is FQGTGA. The DNA for the CDR3 is TGTGCCAGCAGCTTTAGAGGGAATTCTAACTATGGCTACACCTTC. It encodes CASSFRGNSNYGYTF. The full variable domain, in which reference TRBV7-3 and TRBJ1-2 provide the parts outside the CDR3, is GAGVSQTPSNKVTEKGKYVELRCDPISGHTALYWYRQSLGQGPEFLIYFQGTGAADDSGLPNDRFFAVRPEGSVSTLKIQRTERGDSAVYLCASSFRGNSNYGYTFGSGTRLTVV.

This chain joins TRBV7-6 and TRBJ2-7; D gene ambiguous. CDR1 and CDR2 from the germline V gene are SGHVS and FNYEAQ. This CDR3 contains 14 residues. Deletions cut 3 bases from V and 0 bases from J, with 9 bases between. CDR3: CASSLSVLSYEQYF. CDR3 coding DNA: TGTGCCAGCAGCTTGTCCGTACTCTCCTACGAGCAGTACTTC.

In this sample, this clone turned up a few times. This sequence joins TRBV5-1 and TRBJ1-4, with 7 bases that match TRBD1. Trimming removed 4 bases from V and 5 bases from J; junction bases left unmatched: 5. CDR3 length equals 14 residues. The germline V gene encodes CDR1 SGHRS and CDR2 YFSETQ. In nucleotides, the CDR3 is TGCGCCAGCAGCCCGGGACAGAGAAATGAAAAACTGTTTTTT. This encodes CASSPGQRNEKLFF.

The chain uses TRBV29-1 and TRBJ2-1; 14 positions match TRBD2. The CDR3 has 15 amino acids. Germline assignment: CDR1 SQVTM and CDR2 ANQGSEA. V lost 2 bases and J lost 12; bases outside the gene matches: 9. The CDR3 protein is CSVERTSGRLKRQFF. For the CDR3, the DNA is TGCAGCGTTGAAAGGACTAGCGGGAGGTTAAAACGGCAGTTCTTC.

The CDR3 is CASSELPGGPQGEQYF. The CDR3 DNA follows: TGCGCCAGCAGTGAGTTGCCGGGGGGCCCTCAGGGCGAGCAGTACTTC. The V and J genes are TRBV10-2 and TRBJ2-5; possible D gene TRBD2, 7 bases. The J call may not be correct, given that the DNA end is closer to TRBJ2-7. CDR3 length: 16 residues. Germline V gene data show CDR1 as WSHSY and CDR2 as SAAADI.

The chain joins TRBV2 to TRBJ1-5; 7 positions agree with TRBD1. Germline loops: CDR1 SNHLY, CDR2 FYNNEI. Unmatched junction bases numbered 5, after V lost 6 bases and J lost 6 bases. CDR3 length equals 13 residues. This chain's CDR3 is CASRDREGQPQHF. CDR3 in DNA: TGTGCCAGCAGAGACAGGGAAGGTCAGCCCCAGCATTTT.

This chain joins TRBV4-1 and TRBJ2-7; 8 bases match TRBD2. Germline V gene data show CDR1 as MGHRA and CDR2 as YSYEKL. V lost 4 bases to trimming and J lost 0 bases; unmatched junction nucleotides: 5. The CDR3 contains 15 residues. In DNA, the CDR3 is TGCGCCAGCAGCCGATTAGCGGGGACCTCCTACGAGCAGTACTTC. It yields the protein CASSRLAGTSYEQYF.

The chain recombines TRBV10-3 with TRBJ1-1; no clear D. Germline-derived CDR1 and CDR2 are ENHRY and SYGVKD. This CDR3 contains 13 residues. Trimming took off 2 bases at V and 0 bases at J, with 4 bases between the two ends. CDR3 protein: CAISETVNTEAFF. In DNA form, the CDR3 reads TGTGCCATCAGTGAGACGGTGAACACTGAAGCTTTCTTT.

This chain connects TRBV11-2 to TRBJ2-1, with 7 bases aligning to TRBD2. CDR1 and CDR2 (germline): SGHAT, FQNNGV. The ends lost 5 bases at V and 2 bases at J; junction bases unmatched: 6. This CDR3 region has 15 residues. The CDR3, as DNA: TGTGCCAGCAGCACGCTAGCGGAAGCCTACAATGAGCAGTTCTTC. Protein product: CASSTLAEAYNEQFF.

This chain links TRBV4-2 with TRBJ2-1; D may be TRBD2 (5 bases). Germline V gene data show CDR1 as LGHNA and CDR2 as YNFKEQ. V was cut by 1 base and J by 9 bases, with 7 bases left in between. There are 12 residues in the CDR3. The CDR3 DNA is TGTGCCAGCAGCCAAGGAGGAGGTGAGCAGTTCTTC. This encodes CASSQGGGEQFF.

This chain joins TRBV28 and TRBJ2-7; 9 positions match TRBD2. V trimming: 3 bases; J trimming: 7 bases; junction bases outside the gene matches: 10. This CDR3 has 15 amino acids. Germline loops: CDR1 MDHEN, CDR2 SYDVKM. The CDR3 coding sequence is TGTGCCAGCAGTTTTATAGCGGGAGCTTCTGGAGAGCAGTACTTC. Protein: CASSFIAGASGEQYF.

This rearrangement joins TRBV7-2 to TRBJ2-1; D is perhaps TRBD1 (6 bases). V was cut by 3 bases and J by 3 bases, with 12 bases left in between. Germline V gives CDR1 SGHTA, CDR2 FQGNSA. The CDR3 totals 15 residues. This CDR3 is CASSLIGGHYNEQFF. The DNA of the CDR3 is TGTGCCAGCAGCTTGATTGGGGGCCACTACAATGAGCAGTTCTTC.

This clone was counted between two and nine times. The J gene is TRBJ1-4, the V gene TRBV5-1; 7 bases align to TRBD1. This CDR3 region has 13 residues. The J segment lost 6 bases and the V segment lost 3 bases, leaving 2 bases of the junction unmatched. Per germline, CDR1 SGHRS and CDR2 YFSETQ. The CDR3 loop is CASSSTGHEKLFF. CDR3 coding DNA: TGCGCCAGCAGCTCGACAGGGCATGAAAAACTGTTTTTT. Using reference TRBV5-1 and TRBJ1-4 for the parts outside the CDR3, the full variable domain is KAGVTQTPRYLIKTRGQQVTLSCSPISGHRSVSWYQQTPGQGLQFLFEYFSETQRNKGNFPGRFSGRQFSNSRSEMNVSTLELGDSALYLCASSSTGHEKLFFGSGTQLSVL.

The chain combines TRBV2 with TRBJ2-3; no firm D call. V was clipped by 5 bases and J by 4 bases, with 4 bases between them. Germline CDR1 reads SNHLY; CDR2 reads FYNNEI. The CDR3 has 11 amino acids. The CDR3 reads CASSSSDTQYF. The CDR3 nucleotides read TGTGCCAGCAGTTCCTCAGATACGCAGTATTTT.

The rearrangement links TRBV23-1 to TRBJ2-7, with 8 bases matching TRBD1. TRBV23-1 is treated as an ORF (open reading frame) with a function not yet certain. V shed 5 bases, J shed 1 base, and the junction held 1 base outside the gene matches. The CDR3 is 13 amino acids. Here the CDR3 reads CASSTGGSYEQYF. CDR3 DNA: TGCGCCAGCAGTACAGGGGGATCCTACGAGCAGTACTTC.

The table lists this clone with a count of one. The V call is TRBV4-1, the J call TRBJ2-2, with D perhaps TRBD1 (7 bases). This CDR3 region has 16 residues. CDR1 MGHRA and CDR2 YSYEKL come from the germline V gene. Trimming took 1 base from V and 7 from J, leaving 16 bases between them. The DNA for the CDR3 is TGCGCCAGCAGCCAAGTCCCCGCAGGGGGGAACGGGGAGCTGTTTTTT. This sequence encodes CASSQVPAGGNGELFF.

The genes are TRBV13 and TRBJ2-7; TRBD1 is a possible D gene (6 bases). Germline V gives CDR1 PRHDT, CDR2 FYEKMQ (reference sequence). The CDR3 is made up of 15 amino acids. Trimming left V 4 bases short and J 2 bases short, with 15 bases between. The CDR3 reads CASSSNRELAYEQYF. The CDR3 DNA follows: TGTGCCAGCAGCTCTAACAGGGAACTGGCCTACGAGCAGTACTTC.

The V gene is TRBV19, the J gene TRBJ2-2; 16 bases align to TRBD2. V was pared by 7 bases and J by 7 bases, with 9 bases of the junction left unmatched. The CDR3 has 17 amino acids. Germline CDR1 is LNHDA and CDR2 is SQIVND (reference sequence). CDR3 region: CASMGTSGRALDGELFF. The CDR3 DNA reads TGTGCCAGTATGGGGACTAGCGGGAGGGCCCTCGACGGGGAGCTGTTTTTT.